One and the same sample provided the 20 T cell receptor beta chains below, sequenced in a study of T cells in Graves' hyperthyroidism and ophthalmopathy. TCR beta CDR3 regions were amplified from RNA transcripts. With the HTBI primer set, the TCR CDR3 went through a first round of RT-PCR. TCRdb fed the multiplex PCR reads into MiXCR, producing one record per CDR3 protein. The data show 400,000 or so distinct CDR3 sequences, with roughly 14% seen just once and 15% to 20% held by the top ten. Material for sequencing was blood. These receptor sequences come from a woman aged 25 to 39 with Graves' ophthalmopathy.

The sample holds many counts of this clonotype. J is TRBJ2-7 and V is TRBV5-1; D might be TRBD2 (6 bases). Trimming cost V 4 bases and J 0 bases, with 17 bases left between them. The CDR3 has 16 residues. Looked up from germline, CDR1 is SGHRS and CDR2 is YFSETQ. CDR3 bases: TGCGCCAGCAGCCCGGGGGACGGGGGAAGCTCCTACGAGCAGTACTTC. It specifies CASSPGDGGSSYEQYF.

There are many counts of this clonotype. The rearrangement links TRBV2 to TRBJ2-1; D might be TRBD2 (6 bases). V lost 7 bases and J lost 10, with 23 bases in between. The germline V gene has CDR1 SNHLY and CDR2 FYNNEI. This CDR3 comprises 15 residues. The CDR3, as DNA: TGTGCCAGCATAGAAGGTAGCGGCAAAGTAAGGGAGCAGTTCTTC. Translating it yields CASIEGSGKVREQFF. Using reference TRBV2 and TRBJ2-1 for the parts outside the CDR3, the full variable domain is EPEVTQTPSHQVTQMGQEVILRCVPISNHLYFYWYRQILGQKVEFLVSFYNNEISEKSEIFDDQFSVERPDGSNFTLKIRSTKLEDSAMYFCASIEGSGKVREQFFGPGTRLTVL.

This clonotype showed up many times. This rearrangement joins TRBV30 to TRBJ2-4; TRBD1 might be the D (6 bases). The CDR3 runs to 13 residues. Germline V gene sequence: CDR1 GTSNPN, CDR2 SVGIG (reference sequence). Trimming pared 3 bases from V and 3 bases from J, leaving 9 bases between. CDR3 protein: CAWSTGSKNIQYF. In DNA form, the CDR3 reads TGTGCCTGGAGCACAGGGAGCAAAAACATTCAGTACTTC.

The rearrangement links TRBV7-3 to TRBJ2-2, with D unclear. This CDR3 has 14 residues. Per the germline V gene, CDR1 is SGHTA and CDR2 is FQGTGA. The V end lost 6 bases, the J end lost 1 base, and 9 bases lay between the germline ends. The CDR3 here is CASRLRQNTGELFF. The DNA for the CDR3 is TGTGCCAGCAGACTCCGACAGAACACCGGGGAGCTGTTTTTT.

This clonotype was seen a few times. J is TRBJ1-1 and V is TRBV28; D is perhaps TRBD1 (5 bases). The CDR3 length is 18 residues. Trimming left V 3 bases short and J 0 bases short, with 20 bases between. Germline V lookup: CDR1 MDHEN, CDR2 SYDVKM. The CDR3: CASSFRDGAVYLNTEAFF. Here the CDR3 DNA reads TGTGCCAGCAGTTTCCGGGACGGGGCGGTTTACTTGAACACTGAAGCTTTCTTT.

This clonotype has only a few counts. The chain couples TRBV4-1 to TRBJ1-3; tentatively, D is TRBD1 (6 bases). CDR3 length: 16 residues. Between the trimmed V and J ends, which lost 4 bases and 3 bases, there was a span of 16 bases. Germline CDR1 MGHRA, CDR2 YSYEKL. CDR3 amino acids: CASSLQTGAVGNTIYF. The CDR3 nucleotides read TGCGCCAGCAGCCTACAGACAGGTGCCGTTGGAAACACCATATATTTT.

On this clonotype: Since the CDR3 does not end with the conserved phenylalanine or tryptophan, this likely comes from a read error. The V call is TRBV3-1, the J call TRBJ2-4; TRBD2 aligns across 10 bases. The CDR3 loop spans 20 amino acids. Germline trimming cut 2 bases from V and 2 bases from J; bases unmatched to any gene: 15. Germline loops: CDR1 LGHDT, CDR2 YNNKEL (reference sequence). CDR3 in amino acids: CASSQHLAGALIGSKNIQYL. CDR3 nucleotides: TGTGCCAGCAGCCAACACCTAGCGGGGGCACTGATCGGGTCCAAAAACATTCAGTACCTC.

Many counts were recorded for this clonotype. The gene calls are TRBV12-3 or TRBV12-4 and TRBJ2-3, with 8 bases fitting TRBD2. The ends lost 5 bases at V and 6 bases at J; junction bases unmatched: 10. The CDR3 is 15 residues long. The CDR3 loop is CASSHPGLEVDTQYF. The CDR3, as DNA: TGTGCCAGCAGTCACCCGGGACTAGAGGTTGATACGCAGTATTTT.

In this sample, this clonotype turned up many times. The chain employs TRBV7-2 and TRBJ2-6, with TRBD2 as a possible D gene (7 bases). Germline V gene data show CDR1 as SGHTA and CDR2 as FQGNSA. The CDR3 spans 18 residues. V shed 0 bases and J shed 1 base, with 13 bases lying between them. CDR3 DNA sequence: TGTGCCAGCAGCTTAGCAGGGGGGGGAGGGTCTGGGGCCAACGTCCTGACTTTC. Translating gives CASSLAGGGGSGANVLTF. Combining the CDR3 with reference TRBV7-2 and TRBJ2-6 gives the whole variable domain GAGVSQSPSNKVTEKGKDVELRCDPISGHTALYWYRQSLGQGLEFLIYFQGNSAPDKSGLPSDRFSAERTGGSVSTLTIQRTQQEDSAVYLCASSLAGGGGSGANVLTFGAGSRLTVL.

The V gene is TRBV4-1, the J gene TRBJ1-6; possibly TRBD1 for D (6 bases). Trimming pared 0 bases from V and 9 bases from J, leaving 9 bases between. The CDR3 runs 14 residues. Germline V gene sequence: CDR1 MGHRA, CDR2 YSYEKL. As DNA, the CDR3 is TGCGCCAGCAGCCAAGAGTCAGGGGTTTCACCCCTCCACTTT. Translation gives CASSQESGVSPLHF.

With regard to this clonotype: A much larger clone lies a single base off, so this may be a read error. The J gene is TRBJ1-4, the V gene TRBV20-1; D is ambiguous. Between the trimmed V and J ends, which lost 4 bases and 8 bases, there was a span of 17 bases. Germline V gives CDR1 DFQATT, CDR2 SNEGSKA (reference sequence). The CDR3 consists of 14 residues. In DNA, the CDR3 is TGCAGTGCTAAAGGAGGGAGATCGGCCGAAAAACTGTTTTTT. Amino acids: CSAKGGRSAEKLFF.

This clonotype has a count of ten or more. The chain uses TRBV19 and TRBJ1-4, with D possibly TRBD1 on 6 matching bases. Germline V gene sequence: CDR1 LNHDA, CDR2 SQIVND (reference sequence). The V end lost 5 bases, the J end lost 0 bases, and 10 bases lay between the germline ends. The CDR3 is made up of 15 amino acids. The CDR3 nucleotides read TGTGCCAGTAGTGTGGACAGTGCAACTAATGAAAAACTGTTTTTT. Residues: CASSVDSATNEKLFF.

This clonotype appeared many times. The V call is TRBV5-6, the J call TRBJ1-5, with 9 bases that match TRBD1. J was trimmed by 4 bases and V by 1 base; bases with no gene match: 6. Germline lookup yields CDR1 SGHDT and CDR2 YYEEEE. The CDR3 has 16 amino acids. CDR3 protein: CASSLRQGGMNQPQHF. The CDR3 DNA reads TGTGCCAGCAGCTTGCGACAGGGGGGTATGAATCAGCCCCAGCATTTT.

This clonotype appeared many times. The rearrangement links TRBV29-1 to TRBJ2-5; 8 bases agree with TRBD1. This CDR3 has 16 residues. After removal of 2 bases from V and 5 bases from J, the junction contained 13 bases not matched to a gene. In germline, CDR1 is SQVTM, CDR2 ANQGSEA. The CDR3, as DNA: TGCAGCGTTGAACAGGGGGCGCGGGTTTCGTTGGAGACCCAGTACTTC. Translation: CSVEQGARVSLETQYF. The full variable domain, in which reference TRBV29-1 and TRBJ2-5 provide the parts outside the CDR3, is SAVISQKPSRDICQRGTSLTIQCQVDSQVTMMFWYRQQPGQSLTLIATANQGSEATYESGFVIDKFPISRPNLTFSTLTVSNMSPEDSSIYLCSVEQGARVSLETQYFGPGTRLLVL.

This clonotype was recorded many times. The chain recombines TRBV20-1 with TRBJ2-3, with a weak D call TRBD2 (6 bases). Germline CDR1 is DFQATT and CDR2 is SNEGSKA (reference sequence). The CDR3 loop spans 14 amino acids. The CDR3, as DNA: TGCAGCTCCGCCTGGGCGGGGACCACAGATACGCAGTATTTT. This encodes CSSAWAGTTDTQYF.

This rearrangement joins TRBV28 to TRBJ1-5; possible D gene TRBD1, 5 bases. Deletions cut 6 bases from V and 6 bases from J, with 15 bases between. CDR1 is MDHEN, CDR2 SYDVKM, per germline. The CDR3 has 14 amino acids. The CDR3 DNA reads TGTGCCAGCAGCCCGGTGACAGACAGTCAGCCCCAGCATTTT. It translates to CASSPVTDSQPQHF.

In the case of this clonotype: No DNA is shown, since the ends of the CDR3 on it are uncertain; the CDR3 is the one TCRdb lists. The chain uses TRBV7-2 and TRBJ2-3; TRBD2, the table's D call, was not compared with the DNA. A total of 21 residues make up the CDR3, ends included. Germline V CDR1 and CDR2: SGHTA, FQGNSA. The CDR3 sequence is CASSFYICSARAGGPADTQYF.

The sample holds many counts of this clonotype. V gene TRBV2 combines with J gene TRBJ1-5; D is uncertain. This CDR3 is built from 14 residues. In germline, CDR1 is SNHLY, CDR2 FYNNEI. V gave up 3 bases and J gave up 3 bases, with 9 bases separating them. The CDR3 region is CASSDRANNQPQHF. The CDR3 DNA is TGTGCCAGCAGTGACCGGGCAAACAATCAGCCCCAGCATTTT. Using reference TRBV2 and TRBJ1-5 for the parts outside the CDR3, the full variable domain is EPEVTQTPSHQVTQMGQEVILRCVPISNHLYFYWYRQILGQKVEFLVSFYNNEISEKSEIFDDQFSVERPDGSNFTLKIRSTKLEDSAMYFCASSDRANNQPQHFGDGTRLSIL.

This clonotype was recorded many times. V usage is TRBV28 and J usage is TRBJ2-2; tentatively, D is TRBD2 (5 bases). CDR1 and CDR2 (germline): MDHEN, SYDVKM. This CDR3 has 22 residues. V lost 0 bases to trimming and J lost 1 base, with 27 bases between them. CDR3 region: CASSLWESGIGPDGGNTGELFF. The CDR3 DNA is TGTGCCAGCAGTTTATGGGAGTCGGGGATTGGGCCTGACGGCGGGAACACCGGGGAGCTGTTTTTT. The whole variable domain, filled in from reference TRBV28 and TRBJ2-2, reads DVKVTQSSRYLVKRTGEKVFLECVQDMDHENMFWYRQDPGLGLRLIYFSYDVKMKEKGDIPEGYSVSREKKERFSLILESASTNQTSMYLCASSLWESGIGPDGGNTGELFFGEGSRLTVL.

This clonotype was observed many times. The chain is built from TRBV28 and TRBJ2-3; tentative D call: TRBD1 (5 bases). CDR1 and CDR2 from the germline V gene are MDHEN and SYDVKM. The V and J ends lost 3 bases and 0 bases respectively, with 13 bases between them. CDR3 length equals 16 residues. For the CDR3, the DNA is TGTGCCAGCAGTTTCCCAGGGTTACCTAGCACAGATACGCAGTATTTT. Translating gives CASSFPGLPSTDTQYF.